This T cell receptor (beta chain) came from a study of technical replicates of blood from a few donors. The sample holds one count of this clone. This table comes from immunoSEQ multiplex PCR, and its TCRdb copy is limited to in-frame clones, with some not included. The profile shows just over 80,000 clones, roughly 96% of them singletons. V shed 3 bases and J 10 bases; nucleotides not matched to a gene: 17. There are 17 residues in the CDR3. The germline gives CDR1 SGHNT, CDR2 YENEEA. V usage is TRBV11-3 and J usage is TRBJ2-1; TRBD2 aligns across 8 bases. Sequencing used T cells isolated from PBMCs. This sequence was found in a human donor in good health. For the CDR3, the DNA is TGTGCCAGCAGCTTGGAGGCGGGAGGTCCGATGAGGCTCGAGCAGTTCTTC. Its protein is CASSLEAGGPMRLEQFF.